These 29 T cell receptor beta chains were all obtained from the same sample, sequenced in a study of T-cell reconstitution after alpha-beta-depleted transplantation in children (dated by TCRdb to about 2016). The sample's treatment or condition label, decoded: allogeneic hematopoietic cell transplantation with graft depleted of TCRalphabeta T cells and CD19 B cells. The receptor library was made with PCR. Sequenced using an Illumina HiSeq 2500. Molecular barcoding was employed in the preparation of TCR libraries, with unique molecular identifiers being used to normalize TCRbeta repertoire quantification. In-frame beta chains were kept once TCRdb had trimmed the public reads at Q25 with fastp and called clones with MiXCR. Every distinct CDR3 protein forms one entry, paired with its most common genes and DNA. This sample holds fewer than 550,000 distinct CDR3 sequences; roughly an eighth were observed only once. The top ten constitute around 15% of the sample.

The sample consisted of PBMCs, mostly from graft donor cells, taken 180 days after TCRalphabeta/CD19-depleted stem cell transplant. The receptor source for this set is a female patient younger than 10 who had a stem cell transplant for aplastic anemia, so the T cells may come from the graft donor.

This clonotype came up a few times. As DNA, the CDR3 is TGCGCCAGCAGCTTTCCGACGGGGGTGGAGACCCAGTACTTC. Its protein product is CASSFPTGVETQYF. The V and J genes are TRBV5-1 and TRBJ2-5; a possible D gene is TRBD2 (6 bases). Germline-derived CDR1 and CDR2 are SGHRS and YFSETQ. The CDR3 is 14 residues long. The V and J ends lost 2 bases and 5 bases respectively, with 13 bases between them.

This clonotype was seen a few times. V gene TRBV20-1 combines with J gene TRBJ2-2; D ambiguous. CDR1 and CDR2 (germline): DFQATT, SNEGSKA (reference sequence). Trimming shortened V by 0 bases and J by 1 base, and 9 bases separated the two germline ends. The CDR3 totals 15 residues. The CDR3 DNA reads TGCAGTGCTAGAGATCTCTGGCTGAACACCGGGGAGCTGTTTTTT. It encodes CSARDLWLNTGELFF.

This clonotype was observed a handful of times. The rearrangement links TRBV6-2 or TRBV6-3 to TRBJ2-1; tentatively, D is TRBD1 (5 bases). Trimming left V 5 bases short and J 3 bases short, with 11 bases between. Germline V lookup: CDR1 MNHEY, CDR2 SVGEGT. The CDR3 has 14 residues. As DNA, the CDR3 is TGTGCCAGCAGTGGGCAGGGCCGCTACAATGAGCAGTTCTTC. The encoded protein is CASSGQGRYNEQFF.

This chain links TRBV4-3 with TRBJ1-5; D call uncertain. This CDR3 comprises 13 residues. CDR1 and CDR2 (germline): LGHNA, YSLEER. Deletions cut 1 base from V and 3 bases from J, with 4 bases between. The CDR3 DNA sequence: TGCGCCAGCAGCCAAGGGATCAATCAGCCCCAGCATTTT. This gives the protein CASSQGINQPQHF.

The chain joins TRBV9 to TRBJ2-2; 11 positions match TRBD2. CDR1 SGDLS and CDR2 YYNGEE come from the germline V gene. This CDR3 contains 16 residues. V trimming: 5 bases; J trimming: 6 bases; junction bases outside the gene matches: 9. CDR3 sequence (DNA): TGTGCCAGCAGTCTAGGGGCTAGCGGGAGGCCCGGGGAGCTGTTTTTT. This encodes CASSLGASGRPGELFF.

This chain joins TRBV4-3 and TRBJ2-4; D gene uncertain. From germline, CDR1 is LGHNA and CDR2 YSLEER. The V gene lost 1 base and the J gene lost 2 bases, with 15 bases spanning the gap. The length of the CDR3 is 17 residues. CDR3 in DNA: TGCGCCAGCAGCCAAGTTAGAGGAGATACATCCAAAAACATTCAGTACTTC. The encoded protein is CASSQVRGDTSKNIQYF.

A few counts support this clonotype. This chain links TRBV11-2 with TRBJ1-5, with D unresolved. The CDR3 is made up of 16 amino acids. Per the germline V gene, CDR1 is SGHAT and CDR2 is FQNNGV. V dropped 1 base and J dropped 0 bases, with 10 bases sitting between them. The CDR3 sequence: CASSLVWQFSNQPQHF. As DNA, the CDR3 is TGTGCCAGCAGCTTAGTTTGGCAATTTAGCAATCAGCCCCAGCATTTT.

In this sample, this clonotype turned up many times. This chain connects TRBV6-5 to TRBJ2-5; D is unresolved. This CDR3 comprises 14 residues. Germline-derived CDR1 and CDR2 are MNHEY and SVGAGI. With 0 bases removed from V and 7 bases from J, the gap between germline ends came to 12 bases. In DNA form, the CDR3 reads TGTGCCAGCAGTTACTCGAGAGGCCCCGGGACCCAGTACTTC. It translates to CASSYSRGPGTQYF.

This clonotype was observed a few times. This chain links TRBV13 with TRBJ1-3, with 7 bases matching TRBD1. Germline CDR1 and CDR2: PRHDT and FYEKMQ (reference sequence). The CDR3 runs to 14 residues. J lost 7 bases, V lost 6 bases, and 9 bases had no gene match. CDR3: CASRGTAGPNTIYF. CDR3 in DNA: TGTGCCAGCAGAGGGACAGCAGGACCCAACACCATATATTTT.

V is TRBV7-2 and J is TRBJ2-2; no clear D. V shed 1 base and J shed 5 bases, with 8 bases lying between them. In germline, CDR1 is SGHTA, CDR2 FQGNSA. There are 14 residues in the CDR3. CDR3 coding DNA: TGTGCCAGCAGCTTAGAAGTGGGGACCGGGGAGCTGTTTTTT. Amino acid sequence: CASSLEVGTGELFF.

This clonotype was seen repeatedly, ten times or more. The chain joins TRBV5-6 to TRBJ1-1; D is uncertain. CDR3 length equals 15 residues. CDR1 and CDR2 (germline): SGHDT, YYEEEE. Trimming removed 0 bases at V and 1 base at J, with 10 bases between. CDR3: CASSLAGRENTEAFF. CDR3 in DNA: TGTGCCAGCAGCTTGGCCGGCCGGGAGAACACTGAAGCTTTCTTT.

A few counts support this clonotype. V is TRBV24-1 and J is TRBJ2-2; the D call may be TRBD1 or TRBD2 (5 bases each). The CDR3 is 16 amino acids. The germline V gene has CDR1 KGHDR and CDR2 SFDVKD. V lost 1 base, J lost 3 bases, and 11 bases lay in between. CDR3: CATSDFGAEDTGELFF. The CDR3 DNA follows: TGTGCCACCAGTGATTTTGGGGCGGAGGACACCGGGGAGCTGTTTTTT.

V usage is TRBV28 and J usage is TRBJ2-7; either TRBD1 or TRBD2 may supply D (5 bases each). The germline CDR1 and CDR2 sequences are MDHEN and SYDVKM. Trimming cost V 4 bases and J 2 bases, with 18 bases left between them. CDR3 length: 16 residues. Written as DNA, the CDR3 is TGTGCCAGCAGTTCTCTTCGGGACCGCAGAGCCTACGAGCAGTACTTC. Translation: CASSSLRDRRAYEQYF.

This clonotype was recorded a few times. The chain couples TRBV5-8 to TRBJ2-1; possibly TRBD2 for D (5 bases). CDR1 and CDR2 (germline): SGHTS, YDEGEE. The CDR3 is 15 residues long. Trimming shortened V by 1 base and J by 2 bases, and 10 bases separated the two germline ends. CDR3 nucleotide sequence: TGTGCCAGCAGCTTGCGCGGGCAGACCTACAATGAGCAGTTCTTC. Protein product: CASSLRGQTYNEQFF.

This clonotype was detected many times. J is TRBJ2-3 and V is TRBV5-5, with D perhaps matching TRBD2 (5 bases). The germline V gene encodes CDR1 SGHKS and CDR2 YYEKEE (reference sequence). Trimming shortened V by 4 bases and J by 4 bases, and 10 bases separated the two germline ends. This CDR3 spans 13 amino acids. CDR3 protein: CASSPERPDTQYF. In nucleotides, the CDR3 is TGTGCCAGCAGCCCCGAGCGGCCAGATACGCAGTATTTT. Full variable domain (missing parts from reference TRBV5-5 and TRBJ2-3): DAGVTQSPTHLIKTRGQQVTLRCSPISGHKSVSWYQQVLGQGPQFIFQYYEKEERGRGNFPDRFSARQFPNYSSELNVNALLLGDSALYLCASSPERPDTQYFGPGTRLTVL.

This rearrangement joins TRBV5-1 to TRBJ2-1; TRBD2 aligns across 7 bases. The CDR3 runs to 15 residues. The V gene's germline CDR1 is SGHRS and CDR2 YFSETQ. The V and J ends lost 4 bases and 5 bases, in that order; junction bases with no gene match: 9. CDR3 amino acids: CASSPRASGHNEQFF. CDR3 nucleotide sequence: TGCGCCAGCAGCCCCCGGGCTAGCGGACACAATGAGCAGTTCTTC. Full variable domain (remainder filled in from reference TRBV5-1 and TRBJ2-1): KAGVTQTPRYLIKTRGQQVTLSCSPISGHRSVSWYQQTPGQGLQFLFEYFSETQRNKGNFPGRFSGRQFSNSRSEMNVSTLELGDSALYLCASSPRASGHNEQFFGPGTRLTVL.

This chain joins TRBV5-1 and TRBJ2-7; TRBD2 aligns across 7 bases. Germline V gene lookup returns CDR1 SGHRS and CDR2 YFSETQ. This CDR3 spans 14 amino acids. V shed 3 bases, J shed 3 bases, and the junction held 6 bases outside the gene matches. The CDR3 DNA follows: TGCGCCAGCAGCTCCCAATCTAGCGGCTACGAGCAGTACTTC. Protein product: CASSSQSSGYEQYF.

This clonotype was picked up a small number of times. The CDR3 here is CASTGTNSYEQYF. The DNA of the CDR3 is TGTGCCAGCACCGGGACTAACTCCTACGAGCAGTACTTC. The chain has TRBV6-2 or TRBV6-3 and TRBJ2-7, with TRBD2 matching over 7 bases. The junction had 3 bases not matched to a gene; V was cut back by 7 bases and J by 0 bases. Germline CDR1 is MNHEY and CDR2 is SVGEGT. The CDR3 contains 13 residues.

This clonotype appeared a few times. This chain joins TRBV28 and TRBJ2-7, with TRBD2 identical over 7 bases. Germline trimming cut 4 bases from V and 2 bases from J; bases unmatched to any gene: 5. Germline assignment: CDR1 MDHEN and CDR2 SYDVKM. The CDR3 has 14 amino acids. CDR3 region: CASSSPSGTYEQYF. CDR3 DNA sequence: TGTGCCAGCAGTTCCCCTAGCGGCACCTACGAGCAGTACTTC.

This clonotype occurred many times. DNA of the CDR3: TGTGCCAGCAGCTTACTAGCGGGCATTCAAGAGACCCAGTACTTC. It yields the protein CASSLLAGIQETQYF. The genes are TRBV7-7 and TRBJ2-5; 8 positions match TRBD2. CDR1 is SSHAT and CDR2 is FNYEAQ in the germline V gene (reference sequence). CDR3 length: 15 residues. The ends lost 2 bases at V and 2 bases at J; junction bases unmatched: 4.

J is TRBJ1-2 and V is TRBV7-8, with unresolved D. V gave up 2 bases and J gave up 8 bases, with 15 bases separating them. Germline V CDR1 and CDR2: SGHVS, FQNEAQ. The CDR3 has 14 residues. This CDR3 is CASSLSWGVGGYTF. The CDR3 region has the DNA TGTGCCAGCAGCTTAAGTTGGGGAGTAGGCGGCTACACCTTC. Using reference TRBV7-8 and TRBJ1-2 for the parts outside the CDR3, the full variable domain is GAGVSQSPRYKVAKRGQDVALRCDPISGHVSLFWYQQALGQGPEFLTYFQNEAQLDKSGLPSDRFFAERPEGSVSTLKIQRTQQEDSAVYLCASSLSWGVGGYTFGSGTRLTVV.

This clonotype has just a few counts. The rearrangement uses TRBV9 and TRBJ1-3; a possible D gene is TRBD1 (5 bases). The CDR3 totals 14 residues. Germline CDR1 reads SGDLS; CDR2 reads YYNGEE. V was cut by 2 bases and J by 4 bases, with 10 bases left in between. The chain's CDR3 is CASSVGTSGNTIYF. CDR3 in DNA: TGTGCCAGCAGCGTGGGGACGTCGGGAAACACCATATATTTT.

The V and J genes are TRBV21-1 and TRBJ2-3; the table calls TRBD2, which could not be checked here. TRBV21-1 is annotated as a pseudogene. The CDR3 covers 12 residues. The CDR3 loop is CASSAGADTQYF. CDR3 nucleotides: TGTGCCAGCAGCGCGGGAGCAGATACGCAGTATTTT.

This clonotype was counted a few times. The chain combines TRBV7-2 with TRBJ2-1, with D uncertain. V shed 1 base and J shed 0 bases, with 10 bases lying between them. The CDR3 is 16 residues long. Germline lookup yields CDR1 SGHTA and CDR2 FQGNSA. The CDR3 nucleotides read TGTGCCAGCAGCTTAGTGCTATACCTCTCCTACAATGAGCAGTTCTTC. Translated, it gives CASSLVLYLSYNEQFF.

This clonotype has only a few counts. CDR3 region: CASSLVFRGATGNTIYF. Written as DNA, the CDR3 is TGTGCCAGCAGCTTAGTGTTTCGGGGGGCTACTGGAAACACCATATATTTT. The V and J genes are TRBV7-8 and TRBJ1-3; a possible D gene is TRBD1 (6 bases). The CDR3 totals 17 residues. Germline V gives CDR1 SGHVS, CDR2 FQNEAQ. Trimming left V 1 base short and J 2 bases short, with 15 bases between.

This chain joins TRBV7-8 and TRBJ2-7; possibly TRBD1 for D (5 bases). This CDR3 has 14 amino acids. Germline V gene data show CDR1 as SGHVS and CDR2 as FQNEAQ. Trimming took off 5 bases at V and 0 bases at J, with 11 bases between the two ends. DNA for the CDR3: TGTGCCAGCAGCACATCCAGGGACTCCTACGAGCAGTACGTC. Translation: CASSTSRDSYEQYV.

This clonotype was seen a few times. V gene TRBV7-8 combines with J gene TRBJ2-2, with D tentatively TRBD1 (6 bases). With 5 bases removed from V and 1 base from J, the gap between germline ends came to 14 bases. Germline assignment: CDR1 SGHVS and CDR2 FQNEAQ. This CDR3 is 16 amino acids long. The CDR3 DNA sequence: TGTGCCAGCAGCAGGGGACAAACTGGGAACACCGGGGAGCTGTTTTTT. Translation gives CASSRGQTGNTGELFF. The full variable domain, rest sourced from reference TRBV7-8 and TRBJ2-2, is GAGVSQSPRYKVAKRGQDVALRCDPISGHVSLFWYQQALGQGPEFLTYFQNEAQLDKSGLPSDRFFAERPEGSVSTLKIQRTQQEDSAVYLCASSRGQTGNTGELFFGEGSRLTVL.

This clonotype was seen more than once but under ten times. The chain employs TRBV12-3 or TRBV12-4 and TRBJ1-1; D uncertain. Trimming took off 2 bases at V and 2 bases at J, with 9 bases between the two ends. The CDR3 is 14 residues long. The CDR3 reads CASSLHEGNTEAFF. DNA of the CDR3: TGTGCCAGCAGTTTACACGAAGGTAACACTGAAGCTTTCTTT.

This clonotype was observed a handful of times. The chain links TRBV29-1 to TRBJ2-7; 7 nucleotides match TRBD2. The germline CDR1 and CDR2 sequences are SQVTM and ANQGSEA. The CDR3 sequence is 15 residues long. With V trimmed by 6 bases and J by 5 bases, 16 bases remained unmatched. The CDR3 loop is CSVGTPWGGRDEQYF. The CDR3 nucleotides read TGCAGCGTGGGGACCCCTTGGGGGGGACGGGACGAGCAGTACTTC.